A selection of T cell receptor beta chains follows, all from one sample in a study of blood T cell repertoires in COVID-19. Clones were read by immunoSEQ multiplex PCR, and TCRdb kept only the in-frame ones, dropping some. The sample consists of around 270,000 clones, approximately 90% of them appearing once. Material: peripheral blood. The receptors shown here come from a man aged 40-50 years with acute or convalescent COVID-19. The CDR3 runs from the conserved cysteine through the conserved F or W. Fields, in order: V gene, J gene, clone size, D gene, CDR3 DNA, CDR3 protein. D genes are given only for firm matches. Part of the rows lack a size; the others show once, few, many or a class for expanded clones.

>TRBV11-1|TRBJ2-4|-|-
TGTGCCAGCAGCCCTAGGGGTATCTTGGCCAAAAACATTCAGTACTTC
CASSPRGILAKNIQYF
>TRBV30|TRBJ1-6|-|-
TGTGCCTGGAGTCGCGGGTCCCGGGATTCACCCCTCCACTTT
CAWSRGSRDSPLHF
>TRBV5-1|TRBJ1-1|-|-
TGCGCCAGCAGCTTGGAGGGGATCCGGACTGAAGCTTTCTTT
CASSLEGIRTEAFF
>TRBV5-1|TRBJ2-2|-|-
TGCGCCAGCAGCCGGGATGAAGGCACCGGGGAGCTGTTTTTT
CASSRDEGTGELFF
>TRBV5-5|TRBJ1-1|-|-
TGTGCCAGCAGCTTGTACTCCGGGGCTTTCTTT
CASSLYSGAFF
>TRBV2|TRBJ2-2|-|TRBD1
TGTGCCAGCTCGAGACAGGGAGCGACCGGGGAGCTGTTTTTT
CASSRQGATGELFF
>TRBV2|TRBJ1-1|-|-
TGTGCCAGCAGTGTTGGGCAGGGGAGAAACACTGAAGCTTTCTTT
CASSVGQGRNTEAFF
>TRBV29-1|TRBJ1-2|few|TRBD1
TGCAGCGTTGAAGTAGGACAGGGAAGGTATGGCTACACCTTC
CSVEVGQGRYGYTF
>TRBV6-4|TRBJ1-1|-|-
TGTGCCAGCAGTGACGCCGAGTGGACTGAAGCTTTCTTT
CASSDAEWTEAFF
>TRBV7-9|TRBJ1-2|-|-
TGTGCCAGCAGCTTAGCGGCAGGGGAAATCTATGGCTACACCTTC
CASSLAAGEIYGYTF
>TRBV29-1|TRBJ2-2|once|TRBD1
TGCAGCGCCAGGGGGAACCCCGGGGAGCTGTTTTTT
CSARGNPGELFF
>TRBV12-3/TRBV12-4|TRBJ1-2|-|-
TGTGCCAGCAGTACGGACAGTTTTTATGGCTACACCTTC
CASSTDSFYGYTF
>TRBV7-9|TRBJ1-2|-|TRBD1
TGTGCCAGCAGCTCCCCACCGGGACAGCTATTCGGTGGCTACACCTTC
CASSSPPGQLFGGYTF
>TRBV2|TRBJ2-2|-|TRBD1
TGTGCCAGCGGCCGGGACAGGAACACCGGGGAGCTGTTTTTT
CASGRDRNTGELFF